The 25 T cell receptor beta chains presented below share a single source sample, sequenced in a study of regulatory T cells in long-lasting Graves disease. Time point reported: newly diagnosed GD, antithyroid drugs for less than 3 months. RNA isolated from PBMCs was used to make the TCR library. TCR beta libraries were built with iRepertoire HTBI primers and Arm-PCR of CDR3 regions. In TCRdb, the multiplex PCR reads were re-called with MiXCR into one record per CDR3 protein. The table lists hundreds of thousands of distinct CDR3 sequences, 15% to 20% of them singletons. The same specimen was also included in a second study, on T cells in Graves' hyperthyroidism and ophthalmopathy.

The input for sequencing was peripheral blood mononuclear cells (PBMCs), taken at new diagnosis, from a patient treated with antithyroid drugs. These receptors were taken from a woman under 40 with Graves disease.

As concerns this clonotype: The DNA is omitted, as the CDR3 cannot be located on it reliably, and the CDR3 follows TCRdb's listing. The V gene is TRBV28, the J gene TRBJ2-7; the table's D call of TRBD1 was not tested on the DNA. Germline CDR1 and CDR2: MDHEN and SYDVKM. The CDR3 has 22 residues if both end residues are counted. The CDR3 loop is CASSFYICSARNPREGPYEQYF.

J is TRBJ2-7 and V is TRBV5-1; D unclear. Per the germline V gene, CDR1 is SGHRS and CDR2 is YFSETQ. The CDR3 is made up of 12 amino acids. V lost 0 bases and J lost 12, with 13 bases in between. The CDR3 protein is CASSLDIRAWYF. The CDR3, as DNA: TGCGCCAGCAGCTTGGACATAAGGGCGTGGTACTTC. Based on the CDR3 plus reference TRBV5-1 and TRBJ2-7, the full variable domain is KAGVTQTPRYLIKTRGQQVTLSCSPISGHRSVSWYQQTPGQGLQFLFEYFSETQRNKGNFPGRFSGRQFSNSRSEMNVSTLELGDSALYLCASSLDIRAWYFGPGTRLTVT.

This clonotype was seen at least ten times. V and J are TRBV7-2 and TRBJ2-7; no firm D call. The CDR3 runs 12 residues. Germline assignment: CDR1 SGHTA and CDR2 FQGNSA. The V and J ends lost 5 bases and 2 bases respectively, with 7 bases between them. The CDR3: CASSRLPYEQYF. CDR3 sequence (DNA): TGTGCCAGCAGCCGGCTCCCCTACGAGCAGTACTTC.

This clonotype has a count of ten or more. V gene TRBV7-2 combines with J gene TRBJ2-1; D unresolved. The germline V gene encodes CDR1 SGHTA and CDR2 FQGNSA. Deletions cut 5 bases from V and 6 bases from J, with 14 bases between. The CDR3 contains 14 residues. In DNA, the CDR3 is TGTGCCAGCAGCCACACGATGGCCCCCAATGAGCAGTTCTTC. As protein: CASSHTMAPNEQFF.

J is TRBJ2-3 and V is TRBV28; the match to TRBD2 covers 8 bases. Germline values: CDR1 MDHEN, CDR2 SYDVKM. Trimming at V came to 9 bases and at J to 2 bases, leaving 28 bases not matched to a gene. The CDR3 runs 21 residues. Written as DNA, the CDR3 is TGTGCCAGAGGACAAGGGGGGTTTAGCGGGATAAGACTGGGCCACACAGATACGCAGTATTTT. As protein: CARGQGGFSGIRLGHTDTQYF.

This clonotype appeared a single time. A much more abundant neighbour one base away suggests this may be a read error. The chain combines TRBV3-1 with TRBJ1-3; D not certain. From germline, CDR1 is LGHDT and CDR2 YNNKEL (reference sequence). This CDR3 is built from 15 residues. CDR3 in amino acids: CASSPSGSSGSTIYF. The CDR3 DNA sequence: TGTGCCAGCAGCCCTTCAGGATCTAGTGGAAGCACCATATATTTT.

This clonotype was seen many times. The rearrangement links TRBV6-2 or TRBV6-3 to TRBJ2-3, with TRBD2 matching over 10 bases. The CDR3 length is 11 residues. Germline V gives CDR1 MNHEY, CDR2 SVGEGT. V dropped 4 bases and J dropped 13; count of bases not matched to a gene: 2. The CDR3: CASSSGTSEYF. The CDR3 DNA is TGTGCCAGCAGTTCCGGGACTAGCGAGTATTTT.

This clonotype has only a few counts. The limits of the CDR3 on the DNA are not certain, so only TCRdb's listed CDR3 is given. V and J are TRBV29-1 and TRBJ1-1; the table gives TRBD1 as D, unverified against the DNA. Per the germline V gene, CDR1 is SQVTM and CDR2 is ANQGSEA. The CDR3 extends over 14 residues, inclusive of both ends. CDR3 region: CSVLWGSGNTEALF.

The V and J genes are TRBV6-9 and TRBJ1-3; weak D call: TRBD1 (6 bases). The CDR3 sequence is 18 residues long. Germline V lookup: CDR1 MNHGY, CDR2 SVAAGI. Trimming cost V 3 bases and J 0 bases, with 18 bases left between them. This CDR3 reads CASSYTGQLSISGNTIYF. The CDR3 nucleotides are TGTGCCAGCAGTTACACCGGACAGTTATCAATCTCTGGAAACACCATATATTTT.

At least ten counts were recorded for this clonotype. In DNA, the CDR3 is TGTGCCAGCAGCGATCGGACAGACAATGAGCAGTTCTTC. Translation gives CASSDRTDNEQFF. The rearrangement links TRBV13 to TRBJ2-1, with D perhaps TRBD1 (6 bases). The CDR3 has 13 amino acids. The V end lost 5 bases, the J end lost 5 bases, and 10 bases lay between the germline ends. Germline CDR1 is PRHDT and CDR2 is FYEKMQ (reference sequence).

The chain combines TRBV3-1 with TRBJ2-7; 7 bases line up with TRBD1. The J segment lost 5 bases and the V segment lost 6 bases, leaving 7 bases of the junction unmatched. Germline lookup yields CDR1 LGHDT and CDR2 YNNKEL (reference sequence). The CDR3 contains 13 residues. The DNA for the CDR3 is TGTGCCAGCAGTACGGGACAGCCAGACGAGCAGTACTTC. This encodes CASSTGQPDEQYF.

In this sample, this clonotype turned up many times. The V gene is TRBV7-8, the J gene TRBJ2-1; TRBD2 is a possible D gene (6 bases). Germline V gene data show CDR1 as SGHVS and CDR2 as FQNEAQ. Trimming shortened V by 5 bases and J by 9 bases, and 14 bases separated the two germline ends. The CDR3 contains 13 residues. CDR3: CASSHNSGGEQFF. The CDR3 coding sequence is TGTGCCAGCAGCCACAACTCCGGGGGTGAGCAGTTCTTC. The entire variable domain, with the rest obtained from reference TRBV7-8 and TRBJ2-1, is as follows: GAGVSQSPRYKVAKRGQDVALRCDPISGHVSLFWYQQALGQGPEFLTYFQNEAQLDKSGLPSDRFFAERPEGSVSTLKIQRTQQEDSAVYLCASSHNSGGEQFFGPGTRLTVL.

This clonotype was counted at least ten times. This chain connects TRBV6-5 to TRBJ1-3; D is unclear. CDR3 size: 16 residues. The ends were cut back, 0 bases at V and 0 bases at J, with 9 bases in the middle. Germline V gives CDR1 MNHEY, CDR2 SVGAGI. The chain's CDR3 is CASSYSAQISGNTIYF. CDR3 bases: TGTGCCAGCAGTTACTCAGCACAGATCTCTGGAAACACCATATATTTT.

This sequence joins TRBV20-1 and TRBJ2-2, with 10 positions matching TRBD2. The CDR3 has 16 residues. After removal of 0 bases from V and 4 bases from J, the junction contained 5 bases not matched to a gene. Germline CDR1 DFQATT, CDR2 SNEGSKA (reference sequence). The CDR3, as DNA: TGCAGTGCTAGAGATCCACGGACTAGCGGCACCGGGGAGCTGTTTTTT. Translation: CSARDPRTSGTGELFF.

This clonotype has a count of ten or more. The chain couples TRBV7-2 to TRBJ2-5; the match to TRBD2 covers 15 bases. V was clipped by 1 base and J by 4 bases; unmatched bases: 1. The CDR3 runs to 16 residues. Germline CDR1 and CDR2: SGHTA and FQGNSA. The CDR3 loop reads CASSLGTSGRGETQYF. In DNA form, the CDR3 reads TGTGCCAGCAGCTTAGGGACTAGCGGGAGGGGAGAGACCCAGTACTTC.

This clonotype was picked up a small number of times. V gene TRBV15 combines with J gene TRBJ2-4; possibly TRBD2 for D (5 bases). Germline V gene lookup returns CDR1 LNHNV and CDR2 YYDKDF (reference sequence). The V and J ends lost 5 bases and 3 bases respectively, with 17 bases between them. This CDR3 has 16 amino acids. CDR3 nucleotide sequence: TGTGCCACCAGCTCCCCCACGAGGGATAGCAAAAACATTCAGTACTTC. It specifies CATSSPTRDSKNIQYF.

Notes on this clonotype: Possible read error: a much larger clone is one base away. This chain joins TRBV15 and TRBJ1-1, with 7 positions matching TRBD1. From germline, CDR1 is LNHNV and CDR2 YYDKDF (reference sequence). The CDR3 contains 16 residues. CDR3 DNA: TGTACCACCAGCAGAGATGTAGCAGGGGGAAACACTGAAGCTTTCTTT. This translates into CTTSRDVAGGNTEAFF.

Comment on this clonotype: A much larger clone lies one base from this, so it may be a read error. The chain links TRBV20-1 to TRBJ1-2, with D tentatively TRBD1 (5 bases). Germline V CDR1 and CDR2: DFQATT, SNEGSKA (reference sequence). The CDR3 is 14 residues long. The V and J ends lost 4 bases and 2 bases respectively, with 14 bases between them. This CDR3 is CSAISGRTNYGYTF. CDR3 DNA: TGCAGTGCTATTTCGGGACGGACCAACTATGGCTACACCTTC.

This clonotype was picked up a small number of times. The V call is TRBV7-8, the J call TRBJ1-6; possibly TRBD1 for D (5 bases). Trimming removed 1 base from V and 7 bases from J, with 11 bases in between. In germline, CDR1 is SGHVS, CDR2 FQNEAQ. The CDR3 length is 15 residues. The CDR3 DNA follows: TGTGCCAGCAGCTTAGGGCAGGGTACGAATTCACCCCTCCACTTT. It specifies CASSLGQGTNSPLHF.

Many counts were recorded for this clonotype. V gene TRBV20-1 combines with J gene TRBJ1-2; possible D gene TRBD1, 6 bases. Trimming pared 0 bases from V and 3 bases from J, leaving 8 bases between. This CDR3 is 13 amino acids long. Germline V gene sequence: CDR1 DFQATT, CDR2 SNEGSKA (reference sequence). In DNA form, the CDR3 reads TGCAGTGCTAGAGATGACAGGCACTATGGCTACACCTTC. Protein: CSARDDRHYGYTF.

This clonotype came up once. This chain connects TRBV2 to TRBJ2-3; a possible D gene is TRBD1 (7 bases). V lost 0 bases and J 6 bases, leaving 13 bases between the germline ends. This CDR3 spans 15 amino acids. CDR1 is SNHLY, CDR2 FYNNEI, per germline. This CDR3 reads CASSEASRGEDTQYF. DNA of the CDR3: TGTGCCAGCAGTGAAGCGTCCAGGGGGGAGGATACGCAGTATTTT.

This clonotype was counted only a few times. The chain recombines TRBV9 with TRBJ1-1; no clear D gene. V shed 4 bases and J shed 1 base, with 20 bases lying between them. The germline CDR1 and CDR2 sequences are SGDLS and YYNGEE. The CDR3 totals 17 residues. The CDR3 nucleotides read TGTGCCAGCAGCCGAGAAAGGCCGGGAGGTTGGAACACTGAAGCTTTCTTT. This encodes CASSRERPGGWNTEAFF. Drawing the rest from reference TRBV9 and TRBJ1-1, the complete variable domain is DSGVTQTPKHLITATGQRVTLRCSPRSGDLSVYWYQQSLDQGLQFLIQYYNGEERAKGNILERFSAQQFPDLHSELNLSSLELGDSALYFCASSRERPGGWNTEAFFGQGTRLTVV.

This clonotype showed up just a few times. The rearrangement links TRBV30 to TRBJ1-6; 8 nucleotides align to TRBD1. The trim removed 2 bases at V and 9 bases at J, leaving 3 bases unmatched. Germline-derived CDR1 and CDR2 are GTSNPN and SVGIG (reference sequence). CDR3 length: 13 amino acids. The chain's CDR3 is CAWSQGASSPLHF. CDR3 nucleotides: TGTGCCTGGAGTCAGGGGGCCAGTTCACCCCTCCACTTT.

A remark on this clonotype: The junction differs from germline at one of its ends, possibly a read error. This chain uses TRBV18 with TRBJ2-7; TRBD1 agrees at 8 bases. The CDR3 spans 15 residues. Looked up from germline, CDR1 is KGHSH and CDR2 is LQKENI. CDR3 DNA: TGTGCCGGCTCACCAGATCGGGACAGGACCTACGAGCAGTACTTC. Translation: CAGSPDRDRTYEQYF.

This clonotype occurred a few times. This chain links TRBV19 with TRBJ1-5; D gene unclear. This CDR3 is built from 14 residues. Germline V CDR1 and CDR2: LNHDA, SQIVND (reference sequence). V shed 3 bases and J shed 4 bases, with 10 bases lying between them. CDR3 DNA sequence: TGTGCCAGTAGTATTACGGTAGATAATCAGCCCCAGCATTTT. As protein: CASSITVDNQPQHF. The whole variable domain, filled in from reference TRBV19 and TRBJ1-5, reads DGGITQSPKYLFRKEGQNVTLSCEQNLNHDAMYWYRQDPGQGLRLIYYSQIVNDFQKGDIAEGYSVSREKKESFPLTVTSAQKNPTAFYLCASSITVDNQPQHFGDGTRLSIL.